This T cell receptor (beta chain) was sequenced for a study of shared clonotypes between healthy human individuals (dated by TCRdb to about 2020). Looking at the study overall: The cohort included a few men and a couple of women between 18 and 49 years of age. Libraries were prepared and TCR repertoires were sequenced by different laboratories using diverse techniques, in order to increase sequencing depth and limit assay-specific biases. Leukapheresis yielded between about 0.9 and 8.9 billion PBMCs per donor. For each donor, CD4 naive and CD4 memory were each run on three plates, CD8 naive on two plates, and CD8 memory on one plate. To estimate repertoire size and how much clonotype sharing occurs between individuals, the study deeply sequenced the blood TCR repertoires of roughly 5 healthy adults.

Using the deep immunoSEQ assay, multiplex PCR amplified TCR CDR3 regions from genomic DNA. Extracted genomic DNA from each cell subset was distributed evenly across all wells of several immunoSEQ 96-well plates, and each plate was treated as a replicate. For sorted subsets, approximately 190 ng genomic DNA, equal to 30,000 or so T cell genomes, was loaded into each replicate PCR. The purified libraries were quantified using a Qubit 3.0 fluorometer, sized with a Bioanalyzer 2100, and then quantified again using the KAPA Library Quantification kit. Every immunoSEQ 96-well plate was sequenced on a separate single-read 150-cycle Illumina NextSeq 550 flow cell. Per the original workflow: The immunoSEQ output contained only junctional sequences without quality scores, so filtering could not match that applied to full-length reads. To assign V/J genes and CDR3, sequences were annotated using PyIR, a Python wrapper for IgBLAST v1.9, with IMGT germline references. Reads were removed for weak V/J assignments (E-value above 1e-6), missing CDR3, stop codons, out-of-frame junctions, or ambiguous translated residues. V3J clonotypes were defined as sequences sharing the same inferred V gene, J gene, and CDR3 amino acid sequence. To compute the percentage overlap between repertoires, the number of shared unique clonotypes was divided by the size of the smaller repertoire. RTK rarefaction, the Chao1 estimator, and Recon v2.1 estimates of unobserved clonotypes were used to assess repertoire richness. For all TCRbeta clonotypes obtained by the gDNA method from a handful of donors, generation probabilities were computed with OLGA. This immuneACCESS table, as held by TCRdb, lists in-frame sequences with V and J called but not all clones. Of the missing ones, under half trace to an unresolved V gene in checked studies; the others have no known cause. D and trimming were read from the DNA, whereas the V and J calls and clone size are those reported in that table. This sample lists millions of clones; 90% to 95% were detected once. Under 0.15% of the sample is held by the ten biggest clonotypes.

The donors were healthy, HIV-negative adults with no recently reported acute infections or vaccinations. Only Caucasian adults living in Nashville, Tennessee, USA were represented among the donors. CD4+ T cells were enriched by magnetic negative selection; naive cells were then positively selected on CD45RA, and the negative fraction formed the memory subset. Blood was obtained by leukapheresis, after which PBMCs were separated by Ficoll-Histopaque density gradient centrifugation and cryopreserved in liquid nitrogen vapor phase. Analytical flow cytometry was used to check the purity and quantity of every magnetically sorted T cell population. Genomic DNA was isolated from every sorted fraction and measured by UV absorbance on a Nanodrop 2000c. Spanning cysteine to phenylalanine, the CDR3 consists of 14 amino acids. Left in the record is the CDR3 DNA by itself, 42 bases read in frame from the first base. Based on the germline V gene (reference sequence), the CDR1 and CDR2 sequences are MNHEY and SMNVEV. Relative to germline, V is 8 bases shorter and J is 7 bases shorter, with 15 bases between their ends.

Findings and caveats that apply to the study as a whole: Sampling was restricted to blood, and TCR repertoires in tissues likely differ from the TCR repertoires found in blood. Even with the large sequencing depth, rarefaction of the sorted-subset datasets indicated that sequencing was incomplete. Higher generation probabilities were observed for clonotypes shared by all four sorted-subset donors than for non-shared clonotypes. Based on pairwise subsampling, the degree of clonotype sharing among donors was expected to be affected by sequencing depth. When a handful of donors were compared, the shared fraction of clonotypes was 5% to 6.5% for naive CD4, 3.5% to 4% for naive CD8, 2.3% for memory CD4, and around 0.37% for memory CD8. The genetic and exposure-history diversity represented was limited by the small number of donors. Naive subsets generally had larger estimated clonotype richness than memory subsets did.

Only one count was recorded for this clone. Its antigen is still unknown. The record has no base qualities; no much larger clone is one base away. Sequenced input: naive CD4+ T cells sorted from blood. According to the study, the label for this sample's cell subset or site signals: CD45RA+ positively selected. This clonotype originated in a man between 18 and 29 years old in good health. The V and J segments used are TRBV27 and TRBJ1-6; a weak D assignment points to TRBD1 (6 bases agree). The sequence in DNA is TGTGCCAGCCACCGGGGGGGCTTAAATTCACCCCTCCACTTT. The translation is CASHRGGLNSPLHF.